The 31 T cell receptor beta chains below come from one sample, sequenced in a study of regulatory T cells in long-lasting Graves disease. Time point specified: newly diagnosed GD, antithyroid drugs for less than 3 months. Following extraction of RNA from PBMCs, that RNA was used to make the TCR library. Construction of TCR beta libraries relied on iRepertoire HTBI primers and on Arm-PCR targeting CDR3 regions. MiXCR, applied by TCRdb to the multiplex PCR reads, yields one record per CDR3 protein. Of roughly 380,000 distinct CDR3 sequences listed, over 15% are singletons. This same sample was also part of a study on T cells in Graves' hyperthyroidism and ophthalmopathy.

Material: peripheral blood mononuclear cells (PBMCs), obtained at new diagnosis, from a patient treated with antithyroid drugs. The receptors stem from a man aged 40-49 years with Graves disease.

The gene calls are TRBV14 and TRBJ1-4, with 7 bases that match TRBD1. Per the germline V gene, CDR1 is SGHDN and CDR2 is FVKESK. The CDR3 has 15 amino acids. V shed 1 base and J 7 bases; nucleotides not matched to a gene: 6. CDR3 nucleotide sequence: TGTGCCAGCAGCCAAGTTAAGGGGGCGGGTGAAAAACTGTTTTTT. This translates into CASSQVKGAGEKLFF. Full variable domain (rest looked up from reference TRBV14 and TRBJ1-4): EAGVTQFPSHSVIEKGQTVTLRCDPISGHDNLYWYRRVMGKEIKFLLHFVKESKQDESGMPNNRFLAERTGGTYSTLKVQPAELEDSGVYFCASSQVKGAGEKLFFGSGTQLSVL.

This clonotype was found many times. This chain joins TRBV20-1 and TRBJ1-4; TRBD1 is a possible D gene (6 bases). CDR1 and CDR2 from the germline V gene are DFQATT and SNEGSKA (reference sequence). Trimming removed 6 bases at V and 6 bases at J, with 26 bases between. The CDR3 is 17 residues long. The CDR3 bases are TGCAGTGCGCGCAGGGACAAGTCAAACGCCGGTCATGAAAAACTGTTTTTT. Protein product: CSARRDKSNAGHEKLFF.

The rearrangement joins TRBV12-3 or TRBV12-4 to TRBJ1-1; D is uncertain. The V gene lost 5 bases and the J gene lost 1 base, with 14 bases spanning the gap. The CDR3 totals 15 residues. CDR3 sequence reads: CASSTFYHPNTEAFF. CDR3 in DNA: TGTGCCAGCAGTACCTTTTATCACCCGAACACTGAAGCTTTCTTT.

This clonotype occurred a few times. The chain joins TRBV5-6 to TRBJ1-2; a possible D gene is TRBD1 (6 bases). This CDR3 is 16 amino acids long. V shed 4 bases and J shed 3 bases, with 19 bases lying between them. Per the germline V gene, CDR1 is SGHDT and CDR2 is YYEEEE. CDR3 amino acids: CASSPAQDSRDYGYTF. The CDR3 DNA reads TGTGCCAGCAGCCCGGCCCAGGACAGCCGAGACTATGGCTACACCTTC. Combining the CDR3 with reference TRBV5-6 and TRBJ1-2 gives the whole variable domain DAGVTQSPTHLIKTRGQQVTLRCSPKSGHDTVSWYQQALGQGPQFIFQYYEEEERQRGNFPDRFSGHQFPNYSSELNVNALLLGDSALYLCASSPAQDSRDYGYTFGSGTRLTVV.

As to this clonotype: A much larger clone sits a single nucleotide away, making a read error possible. The CDR3 region has the DNA TGTGCCAGCAGCGTTGGGGCTAGAAGGTACAATGAGCAGTTCTTC. Translating it yields CASSVGARRYNEQFF. This chain connects TRBV7-9 to TRBJ2-1; D is possibly TRBD1 (5 bases). The V gene's germline CDR1 is SEHNR and CDR2 FQNEAQ (reference sequence). The CDR3 loop spans 15 amino acids. The ends were cut back, 5 bases at V and 4 bases at J, with 15 bases in the middle.

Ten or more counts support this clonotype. The CDR3 DNA reads TGTGCCAGCAGCACCCTGGGCTACGGGGAGCTGTTTTTT. Translated, it gives CASSTLGYGELFF. This sequence joins TRBV3-1 and TRBJ2-2; D gene ambiguous. The CDR3 totals 13 residues. Per the germline V gene, CDR1 is LGHDT and CDR2 is YNNKEL (reference sequence). V shed 5 bases and J shed 7 bases, with 11 bases lying between them.

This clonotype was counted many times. CDR3 DNA sequence: TGTGCCAGCTTCGACAGGGGTAGCGGTCAGCCCCAGCATTTT. It yields the protein CASFDRGSGQPQHF. The chain recombines TRBV6-1 with TRBJ1-5, with 8 bases lining up with TRBD1. J was trimmed by 6 bases and V by 8 bases; bases with no gene match: 9. CDR1 and CDR2 (germline): MNHNS, SASEGT. The CDR3 length is 14 residues.

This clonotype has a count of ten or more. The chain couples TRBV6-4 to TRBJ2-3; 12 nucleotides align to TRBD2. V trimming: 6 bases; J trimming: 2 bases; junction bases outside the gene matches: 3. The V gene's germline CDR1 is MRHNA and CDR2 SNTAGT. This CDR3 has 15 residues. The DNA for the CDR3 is TGTGCCAGCAGCAGGACTAGCGGGACCACAGATACGCAGTATTTT. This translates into CASSRTSGTTDTQYF.

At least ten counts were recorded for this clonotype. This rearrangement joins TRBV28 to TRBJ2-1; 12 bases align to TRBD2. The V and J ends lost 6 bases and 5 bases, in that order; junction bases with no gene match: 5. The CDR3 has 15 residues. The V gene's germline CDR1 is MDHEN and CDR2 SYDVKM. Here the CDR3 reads CASRSTSGGNNEQFF. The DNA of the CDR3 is TGTGCCAGCAGGTCCACTAGCGGGGGGAACAATGAGCAGTTCTTC.

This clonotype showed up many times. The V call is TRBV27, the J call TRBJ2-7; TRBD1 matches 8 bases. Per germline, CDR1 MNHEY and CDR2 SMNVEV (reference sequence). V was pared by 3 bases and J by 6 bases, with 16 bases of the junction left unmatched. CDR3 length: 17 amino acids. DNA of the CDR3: TGTGCCAGCAGTTTGACTTCCCGGGACAGGAGGCGGGCCGAGCAGTACTTC. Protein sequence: CASSLTSRDRRRAEQYF.

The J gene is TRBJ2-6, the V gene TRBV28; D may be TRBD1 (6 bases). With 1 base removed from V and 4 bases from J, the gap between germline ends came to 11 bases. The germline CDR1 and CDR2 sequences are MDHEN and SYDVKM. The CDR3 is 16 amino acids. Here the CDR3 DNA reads TGTGCCAGCAGTTTATACCCAGGGGCCGGGGCCAACGTCCTGACTTTC. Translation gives CASSLYPGAGANVLTF.

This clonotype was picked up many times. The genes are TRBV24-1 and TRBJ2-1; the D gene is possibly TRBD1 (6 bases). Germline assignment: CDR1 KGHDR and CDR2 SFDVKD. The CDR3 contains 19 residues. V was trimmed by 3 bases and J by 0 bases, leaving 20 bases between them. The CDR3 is CATSDPPPWGPSSYNEQFF. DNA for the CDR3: TGTGCCACCAGTGATCCGCCCCCGTGGGGGCCCAGCTCCTACAATGAGCAGTTCTTC.

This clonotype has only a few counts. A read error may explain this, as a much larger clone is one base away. CDR3 DNA: TGTGCCAGCAGTCCGGGACACGGCTCCTACAATGAGCAGTTCTTC. Its translation: CASSPGHGSYNEQFF. This rearrangement joins TRBV6-1 to TRBJ2-1; TRBD1 is a possible D gene (6 bases). Between the trimmed V and J ends, which lost 5 bases and 0 bases, there was a span of 11 bases. The CDR3 consists of 15 residues. CDR1 and CDR2 from the germline V gene are MNHNS and SASEGT.

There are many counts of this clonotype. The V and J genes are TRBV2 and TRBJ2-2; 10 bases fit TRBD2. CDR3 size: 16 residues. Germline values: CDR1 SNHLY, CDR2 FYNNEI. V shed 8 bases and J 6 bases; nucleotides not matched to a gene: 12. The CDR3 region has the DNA TGTGCCAGCGCCCTAGCGGGGGCCCGTCCTCCCGGGGAGCTGTTTTTT. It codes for CASALAGARPPGELFF. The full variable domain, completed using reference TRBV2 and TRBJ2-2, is EPEVTQTPSHQVTQMGQEVILRCVPISNHLYFYWYRQILGQKVEFLVSFYNNEISEKSEIFDDQFSVERPDGSNFTLKIRSTKLEDSAMYFCASALAGARPPGELFFGEGSRLTVL.

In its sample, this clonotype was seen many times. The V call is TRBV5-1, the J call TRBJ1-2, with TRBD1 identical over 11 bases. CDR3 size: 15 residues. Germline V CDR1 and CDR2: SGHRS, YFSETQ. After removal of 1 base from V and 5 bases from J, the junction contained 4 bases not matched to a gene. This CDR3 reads CASSLSGQGGYGYTF. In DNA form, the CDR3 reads TGCGCCAGCAGCTTGTCGGGACAGGGGGGATATGGCTACACCTTC.

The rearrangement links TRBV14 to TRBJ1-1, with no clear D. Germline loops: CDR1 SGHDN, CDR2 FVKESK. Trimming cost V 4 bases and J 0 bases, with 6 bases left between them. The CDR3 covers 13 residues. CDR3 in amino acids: CASSPHMNTEAFF. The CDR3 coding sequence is TGTGCCAGCAGCCCCCACATGAACACTGAAGCTTTCTTT.

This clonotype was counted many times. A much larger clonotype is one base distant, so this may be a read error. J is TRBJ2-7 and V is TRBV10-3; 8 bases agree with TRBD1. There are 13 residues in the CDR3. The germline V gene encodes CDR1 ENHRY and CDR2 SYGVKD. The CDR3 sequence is CAISGSGTGERYF. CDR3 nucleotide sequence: TGTGCCATCAGTGGGAGTGGGACAGGCGAGCGGTACTTC.

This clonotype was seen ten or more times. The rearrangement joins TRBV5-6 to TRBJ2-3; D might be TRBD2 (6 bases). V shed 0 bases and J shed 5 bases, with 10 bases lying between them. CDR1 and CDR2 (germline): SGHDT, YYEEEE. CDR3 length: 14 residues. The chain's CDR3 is CASSLGRGKDTQYF. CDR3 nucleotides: TGTGCCAGCAGCTTGGGACGCGGGAAAGATACGCAGTATTTT. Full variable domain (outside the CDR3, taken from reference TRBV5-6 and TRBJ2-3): DAGVTQSPTHLIKTRGQQVTLRCSPKSGHDTVSWYQQALGQGPQFIFQYYEEEERQRGNFPDRFSGHQFPNYSSELNVNALLLGDSALYLCASSLGRGKDTQYFGPGTRLTVL.

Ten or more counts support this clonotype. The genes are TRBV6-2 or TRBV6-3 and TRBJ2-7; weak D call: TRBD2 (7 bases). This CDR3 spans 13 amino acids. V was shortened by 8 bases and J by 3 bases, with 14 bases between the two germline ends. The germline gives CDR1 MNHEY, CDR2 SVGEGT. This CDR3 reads CASGRGGNYEQYF. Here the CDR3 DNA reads TGTGCCAGCGGTAGGGGGGGAAACTACGAGCAGTACTTC.

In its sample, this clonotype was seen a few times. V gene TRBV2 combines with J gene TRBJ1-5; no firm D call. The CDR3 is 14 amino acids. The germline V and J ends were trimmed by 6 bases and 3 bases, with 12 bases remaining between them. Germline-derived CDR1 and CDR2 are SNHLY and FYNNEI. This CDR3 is CASREDGFNQPQHF. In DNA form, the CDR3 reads TGTGCCAGCAGAGAGGACGGCTTCAATCAGCCCCAGCATTTT.

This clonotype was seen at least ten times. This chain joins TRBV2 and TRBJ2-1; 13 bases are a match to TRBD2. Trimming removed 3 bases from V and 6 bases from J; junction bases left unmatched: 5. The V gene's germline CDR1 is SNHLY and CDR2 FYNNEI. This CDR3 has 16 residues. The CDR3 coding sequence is TGTGCCAGCAGTGAGTCACTAGCGGGGGGGCTCAATGAGCAGTTCTTC. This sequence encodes CASSESLAGGLNEQFF.

The CDR3 DNA reads TGTGCCAGCAGTGCACAACCGGGACAGGGAGCCGAGCAGTACTTC. Its protein product is CASSAQPGQGAEQYF. This chain uses TRBV25-1 with TRBJ2-7; 9 nucleotides line up with TRBD1. Germline V lookup: CDR1 MGHDK, CDR2 SYGVNS. The ends lost 4 bases at V and 6 bases at J; junction bases unmatched: 10. The CDR3 runs 15 residues.

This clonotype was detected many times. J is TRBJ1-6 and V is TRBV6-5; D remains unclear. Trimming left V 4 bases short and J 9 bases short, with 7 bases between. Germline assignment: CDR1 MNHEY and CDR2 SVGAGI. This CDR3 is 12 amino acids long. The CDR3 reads CASSSRASPLHF. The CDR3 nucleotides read TGTGCCAGCAGTTCTAGGGCTTCACCCCTCCACTTT.

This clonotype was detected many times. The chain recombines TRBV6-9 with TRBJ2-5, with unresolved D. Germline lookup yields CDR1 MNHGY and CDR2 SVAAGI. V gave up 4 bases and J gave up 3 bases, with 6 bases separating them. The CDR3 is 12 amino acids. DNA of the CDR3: TGTGCCAGCAGTTCTGCGGAAGAGACCCAGTACTTC. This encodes CASSSAEETQYF.

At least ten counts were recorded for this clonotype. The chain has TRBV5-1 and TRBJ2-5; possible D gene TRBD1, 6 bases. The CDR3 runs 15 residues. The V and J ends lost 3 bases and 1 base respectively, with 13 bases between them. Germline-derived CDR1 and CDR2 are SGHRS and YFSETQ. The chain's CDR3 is CASSSGPTGQETQYF. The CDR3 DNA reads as TGCGCCAGCAGCTCGGGACCGACAGGCCAAGAGACCCAGTACTTC.

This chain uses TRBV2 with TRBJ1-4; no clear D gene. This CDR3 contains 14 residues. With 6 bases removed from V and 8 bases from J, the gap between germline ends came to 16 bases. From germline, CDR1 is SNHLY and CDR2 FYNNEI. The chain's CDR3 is CASSDPGFREKLFF. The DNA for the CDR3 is TGTGCCAGCAGCGACCCCGGGTTTAGAGAAAAACTGTTTTTT.

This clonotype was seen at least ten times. DNA of the CDR3: TGTGCCTGGAGTGTGGAAGGGAGGAGTGAGACCCAGTACTTC. It yields the protein CAWSVEGRSETQYF. The rearrangement joins TRBV30 to TRBJ2-5; TRBD2 might be the D (6 bases). The CDR3 length is 14 residues. V lost 0 bases and J lost 5, with 13 bases in between. The germline V gene has CDR1 GTSNPN and CDR2 SVGIG (reference sequence).

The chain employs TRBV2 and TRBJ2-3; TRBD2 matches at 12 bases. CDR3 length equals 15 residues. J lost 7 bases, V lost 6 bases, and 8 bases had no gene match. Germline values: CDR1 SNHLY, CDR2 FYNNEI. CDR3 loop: CASRGLAGGVYTQYF. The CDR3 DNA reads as TGTGCCAGCAGGGGCCTAGCGGGGGGGGTGTATACGCAGTATTTT.

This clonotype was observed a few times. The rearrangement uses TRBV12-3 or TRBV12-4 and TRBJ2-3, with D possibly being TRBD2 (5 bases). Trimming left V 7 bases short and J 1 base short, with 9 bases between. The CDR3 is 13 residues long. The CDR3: CASTLGGTDTQYF. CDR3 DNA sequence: TGTGCCAGCACCTTGGGAGGCACAGATACGCAGTATTTT.

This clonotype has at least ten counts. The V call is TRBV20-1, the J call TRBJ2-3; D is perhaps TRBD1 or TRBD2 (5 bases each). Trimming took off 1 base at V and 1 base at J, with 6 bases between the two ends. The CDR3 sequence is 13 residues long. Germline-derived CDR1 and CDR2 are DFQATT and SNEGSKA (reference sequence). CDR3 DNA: TGCAGTGCTAGAGGAGGGGGCACAGATACGCAGTATTTT. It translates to CSARGGGTDTQYF.

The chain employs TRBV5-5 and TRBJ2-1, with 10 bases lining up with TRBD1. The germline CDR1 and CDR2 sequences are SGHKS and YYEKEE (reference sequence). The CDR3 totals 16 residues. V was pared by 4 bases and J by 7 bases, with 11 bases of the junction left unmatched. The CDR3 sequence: CASSPEGTGASNEQFF. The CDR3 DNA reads TGTGCCAGCAGCCCGGAGGGGACAGGGGCGAGTAATGAGCAGTTCTTC.